This T cell receptor (beta chain) was documented in a study of control samples from healthy donors and cancer patients. The repertoire was sequenced with immunoSEQ multiplex PCR; TCRdb's copy has only in-frame clones and lacks some. The table shows around 110,000 clones, with roughly 92% occurring only once. Looked up from germline, CDR1 is LNHDA and CDR2 is SQIVND (reference sequence). Trimming pared 7 bases from V and 0 bases from J, leaving 10 bases between. CDR3 length: 14 amino acids. The genes are TRBV19 and TRBJ1-3, with D possibly matching TRBD1 (6 bases). The sample consisted of blood. This TCR was sampled from a man under 40 in good health. The CDR3 region is CASISRGSGNTIYF. The CDR3 nucleotides are TGTGCCAGTATTTCCAGGGGCTCTGGAAACACCATATATTTT.